The present T cell receptor beta chain was sequenced within a study of T cells after yellow fever vaccination. Across the whole study: Low-cell-number fractions were prepared with SMART-Seq v4 Ultra Low Input.

TCRdb re-derived calls from the 5' RACE reads in MiXCR, one entry per CDR3 protein. This sample has approximately 340,000 distinct CDR3 sequences, with 8.7% found just once. Study-level results: Booster samples showed a return of most primary-vaccination clones (under 97% CD4, 88% CD8). Contaminants from the bulk population, in the form of abundant clonotypes, could be found in FACS-sorted repertoires. Among all clonotypes, a small share was observed in both CD4 and CD8 compartments.

The CDR3 loop spans 15 amino acids. V was cut by 1 base and J by 6 bases, with 17 bases left in between. The germline V gene has CDR1 SGHRS and CDR2 YFSETQ. The sample holds many counts of this clonotype. Its antigen is currently unknown. The receptor's source is a man in his late teens or twenties who received the YFV17D yellow fever vaccine. This material consisted of PBMCs, taken on the day of the first yellow fever vaccination. The chain links TRBV5-1 to TRBJ2-7; a weak D match, TRBD1 (5 bases). CDR3 nucleotides: TGCGCCAGCAGCTTGCGAGGACCATTGGGGCTCGAGCAGTACTTC. Protein: CASSLRGPLGLEQYF. Variable domain in full (rest from reference TRBV5-1 and TRBJ2-7): KAGVTQTPRYLIKTRGQQVTLSCSPISGHRSVSWYQQTPGQGLQFLFEYFSETQRNKGNFPGRFSGRQFSNSRSEMNVSTLELGDSALYLCASSLRGPLGLEQYFGPGTRLTVT.